Listed here are 14 T cell receptor beta chains from one sample, sequenced in a study of T cell responses to AZD1222 COVID-19 vaccine. Here immunoSEQ multiplex PCR was the method, and the copy in TCRdb shows in-frame clones only, minus some. Seen here are 120,000 or so clones, around 86% observed once, and the top ten hold about 3%. The source was peripheral blood, collected 28 days after the second AZD1222 dose. The receptors shown here come from an adult who received the AZD1222 COVID-19 vaccine.

This chain uses TRBV3-1 (or the pseudogene TRBV3-2) with TRBJ1-4; D is possibly TRBD1 (5 bases). Germline CDR1 is LGHDT and CDR2 is YNNKEL (reference sequence). V shed 1 base and J shed 8 bases, with 17 bases lying between them. This CDR3 is 16 amino acids long. The chain's CDR3 is CASSQGLRLGDEKLFF. CDR3 bases: TGTGCCAGCAGCCAAGGGCTGCGTTTGGGGGACGAAAAACTGTTTTTT.

V is TRBV19 and J is TRBJ2-4; 8 bases line up with TRBD2. Per the germline V gene, CDR1 is LNHDA and CDR2 is SQIVND (reference sequence). The CDR3 totals 15 residues. Trimming removed 8 bases from V and 0 bases from J; junction bases left unmatched: 6. The CDR3 DNA reads as TGTGCCAGTGAAGGACGGGAGGGAGCCAAAAACATTCAGTACTTC. Translated: CASEGREGAKNIQYF.

V usage is TRBV7-6 and J usage is TRBJ1-3; 7 bases agree with TRBD1. This CDR3 comprises 16 residues. CDR1 is SGHVS and CDR2 is FNYEAQ in the germline V gene. The J segment lost 2 bases and the V segment lost 6 bases, leaving 10 bases of the junction unmatched. The CDR3 coding sequence is TGTGCCAGCAGTTCTAGGGTGGGGACAGCTGGAAACACCATATATTTT. Its protein product is CASSSRVGTAGNTIYF.

The chain links TRBV5-1 to TRBJ2-2; D might be TRBD2 (5 bases). V lost 5 bases and J 5 bases, leaving 16 bases between the germline ends. This CDR3 spans 15 amino acids. CDR1 and CDR2 (germline): SGHRS, YFSETQ. CDR3 region: CASRPGSFPTGELFF. CDR3 DNA: TGCGCCAGCAGGCCTGGGAGTTTCCCAACCGGGGAGCTGTTTTTT.

In DNA form, the CDR3 reads TGTGCCAGCAGCCAGAGGGGGCTTGATGAAGCTTTCTTT. Its protein is CASSQRGLDEAFF. V is TRBV3-1 (or the pseudogene TRBV3-2) and J is TRBJ1-1; 7 bases align to TRBD1. CDR3 length: 13 residues. V lost 3 bases and J lost 7; bases outside the gene matches: 5. Germline V lookup: CDR1 LGHDT, CDR2 YNNKEL (reference sequence).

The V gene is TRBV6-2 or TRBV6-3, the J gene TRBJ2-7; D gene ambiguous. The CDR3 is made up of 18 amino acids. From germline, CDR1 is MNHEY and CDR2 SVGEGT. V was pared by 5 bases and J by 3 bases, with 26 bases between. CDR3 DNA sequence: TGTGCCAGCAGTAAACAATCCGGGTCTTTCCGAGGAAACTACGAGCAGTACTTC. As protein: CASSKQSGSFRGNYEQYF.

The chain carries TRBV5-5 and TRBJ2-7; D may be TRBD1 (6 bases). The CDR3 length is 14 residues. Germline V gene lookup returns CDR1 SGHKS and CDR2 YYEKEE (reference sequence). Trimming removed 4 bases at V and 3 bases at J, with 14 bases between. The CDR3 loop reads CASSLRGILYEQYF. The DNA for the CDR3 is TGTGCCAGCAGCCTTAGGGGGATCCTCTACGAGCAGTACTTC.

The chain uses TRBV4-1 and TRBJ2-1; tentatively, D is TRBD1 (6 bases). V was trimmed by 2 bases and J by 10 bases, leaving 18 bases between them. This CDR3 contains 15 residues. The V gene's germline CDR1 is MGHRA and CDR2 YSYEKL. The CDR3 loop reads CASSQYLQGPGEQFF. The CDR3 nucleotides read TGCGCCAGCAGCCAATACTTACAGGGTCCGGGAGAGCAGTTCTTC.

The chain couples TRBV7-2 to TRBJ2-7, with D possibly called TRBD1 or TRBD2 (5 bases each). CDR1 and CDR2 from the germline V gene are SGHTA and FQGNSA. The V end lost 4 bases, the J end lost 1 base, and 14 bases lay between the germline ends. The CDR3 consists of 15 residues. The CDR3 region has the DNA TGTGCCAGCAGCTATTCCGGTGGGGGTTCCTACGAGCAGTACTTC. As protein: CASSYSGGGSYEQYF.

The chain uses TRBV19 and TRBJ1-6, with no clear D. V was cut by 7 bases and J by 2 bases, with 6 bases left in between. Germline V gene sequence: CDR1 LNHDA, CDR2 SQIVND (reference sequence). The CDR3 is 13 residues long. This CDR3 is CASKPAYNSPLHF. CDR3 nucleotide sequence: TGTGCCAGTAAACCAGCCTATAATTCACCCCTCCACTTT. Complete variable domain (other parts from reference TRBV19 and TRBJ1-6): DGGITQSPKYLFRKEGQNVTLSCEQNLNHDAMYWYRQDPGQGLRLIYYSQIVNDFQKGDIAEGYSVSREKKESFPLTVTSAQKNPTAFYLCASKPAYNSPLHFGNGTRLTVT.

This clone was seen more than once but under ten times. The rearrangement joins TRBV30 to TRBJ2-2; D is perhaps TRBD1 (6 bases). V gave up 0 bases and J gave up 3 bases, with 8 bases separating them. Germline assignment: CDR1 GTSNPN and CDR2 SVGIG (reference sequence). CDR3 length: 14 amino acids. CDR3 DNA: TGTGCCTGGAGTGTTGGGGGCTACACCGGGGAGCTGTTTTTT. It specifies CAWSVGGYTGELFF.

The genes are TRBV5-1 and TRBJ1-1; D not certain. V lost 0 bases to trimming and J lost 2 bases, with 14 bases between them. CDR3 size: 16 residues. The germline gives CDR1 SGHRS, CDR2 YFSETQ. CDR3: CASSLDVGSANTEAFF. The CDR3 nucleotides are TGCGCCAGCAGCTTGGATGTAGGCTCGGCCAACACTGAAGCTTTCTTT. The full variable domain, its missing parts supplied by reference TRBV5-1 and TRBJ1-1, is KAGVTQTPRYLIKTRGQQVTLSCSPISGHRSVSWYQQTPGQGLQFLFEYFSETQRNKGNFPGRFSGRQFSNSRSEMNVSTLELGDSALYLCASSLDVGSANTEAFFGQGTRLTVV.

The chain joins TRBV19 to TRBJ2-7; tentatively, D is TRBD1 (8 bases). V lost 2 bases and J lost 5, with 16 bases in between. CDR1 and CDR2 from the germline V gene are LNHDA and SQIVND (reference sequence). CDR3 length: 15 amino acids. CDR3 sequence reads: CASSIRDRGGHEQYF. CDR3 bases: TGTGCCAGTAGTATACGAGACAGGGGAGGGCACGAGCAGTACTTC.

The chain has TRBV30 and TRBJ2-3; 12 bases line up with TRBD2. The CDR3 loop spans 17 amino acids. V trimming: 3 bases; J trimming: 4 bases; junction bases outside the gene matches: 11. The germline V gene has CDR1 GTSNPN and CDR2 SVGIG (reference sequence). CDR3: CAWSPRALAGGSDTQYF. In DNA, the CDR3 is TGTGCCTGGAGCCCAAGGGCTCTAGCGGGGGGGTCAGATACGCAGTATTTT.